What follows describes a single T cell receptor beta chain. CDR1 and CDR2 from the germline V gene are SGHDT and YYEEEE. The junction had 8 bases not matched to a gene; V was cut back by 4 bases and J by 8 bases. This CDR3 has 14 amino acids. The data derive from a study of shared clonotypes between healthy human individuals. Only in-frame clones appear in the TCRdb table, and some are missing; sequencing was by immunoSEQ multiplex PCR. The sample holds about 2.5 million clones, 85% to 95% seen once. The J gene is TRBJ1-1, the V gene TRBV5-6; 10 bases line up with TRBD1. This sequence originates from a man between 18 and 29 years old in good health. Some clones in this sample may be carry-over from other donors' samples. Sequencing used naive CD4+ T cells from PBMCs. The subset: CD45RA+ positively selected. This chain's CDR3 is CASSLRQGAKEAFF. As DNA, the CDR3 is TGTGCCAGCAGCCTCAGACAGGGGGCAAAAGAAGCTTTCTTT.